Below, 20 T cell receptor beta chains from the same sample are listed, as sequenced in a study of regulatory T cells in long-lasting Graves disease (dated by TCRdb to the early 2020s). Libraries were prepared through multiplex PCR. Sequencing instrument: Illumina HiSeq 4000. TCR beta libraries were built with iRepertoire HTBI primers and Arm-PCR amplification of CDR3 regions. Through fastp at Q25 and MiXCR, TCRdb rebuilt clones from the public reads, retaining in-frame beta chains. Rows are combined by CDR3 protein, so each entry shows the most common genes and DNA. Counted in this sample were 350,000 to 450,000 distinct CDR3 sequences; roughly 24% of them appeared once. Clones ranked in the top ten supply about 27% of the sample. The time point label corresponds to: persistent/refractory GD, antithyroid drugs over 5 years with positive TRAb. RNA was extracted from PBMCs in TRIzol for both TCR sequencing and RNA sequencing.

The starting material was peripheral blood mononuclear cells (PBMCs), obtained when the disease was refractory, from a patient treated with antithyroid drugs. These receptors were taken from a woman in her thirties or forties with Graves disease. Donor details come from another sample of the same person, matched by shared clones.

This clonotype showed up just once. This likely reflects a read error, since a far larger clone is one base away. The rearrangement uses TRBV10-1 and TRBJ1-2; 8 positions agree with TRBD1. This CDR3 region has 15 residues. Germline values: CDR1 WNHNN, CDR2 SYGVQD (reference sequence). This CDR3 is CASRGQGASPSGYTF. Written as DNA, the CDR3 is TGTGCCAGCAGGGGGCAGGGGGCGAGCCCAAGTGGCTACACCTTC.

This clonotype was counted ten times or more. The V call is TRBV7-2, the J call TRBJ2-7, with TRBD2 identical over 9 bases. CDR3 length equals 15 residues. Trimming removed 0 bases from V and 3 bases from J; junction bases left unmatched: 3. From germline, CDR1 is SGHTA and CDR2 FQGNSA. The CDR3 DNA reads TGTGCCAGCAGCTTAGCGGGGACTAGCAACTACGAGCAGTACTTC. Amino acid sequence: CASSLAGTSNYEQYF.

This clonotype was counted ten times or more. The CDR3 DNA follows: TGTGCCAGCAGTGAAGCGCTCGGCAGACAAGAGACCCAGTACTTC. This translates into CASSEALGRQETQYF. The J gene is TRBJ2-5, the V gene TRBV2, with no clear D. CDR3 length equals 15 residues. V lost 0 bases, J lost 2 bases, and 10 bases lay in between. The germline V gene has CDR1 SNHLY and CDR2 FYNNEI.

This clonotype was detected only a few times. It may be a read error: a sequence one base away is much more abundant. The conserved final phenylalanine or tryptophan is absent from the CDR3, which likely points to a read error. CDR3 amino acids: CSASSAGVNEQYL. Written as DNA, the CDR3 is TGCAGTGCTAGCTCGGCGGGAGTCAATGAGCAGTACCTC. The chain links TRBV20-1 to TRBJ2-7; TRBD2 agrees at 7 bases. V lost 3 bases, J lost 7 bases, and 9 bases stayed unmatched. CDR3 length: 13 amino acids. The V gene's germline CDR1 is DFQATT and CDR2 SNEGSKA (reference sequence).

At least ten counts were recorded for this clonotype. This rearrangement joins TRBV2 to TRBJ2-7; 9 bases line up with TRBD1. The V and J ends lost 6 bases and 6 bases, in that order; junction bases with no gene match: 18. CDR3 size: 17 residues. Germline CDR1 is SNHLY and CDR2 is FYNNEI. The CDR3, as DNA: TGTGCCAGCAGAGGTTGGTTACAGGGGGCTTCCTCTTCCGAGCAGTACTTC. Amino acid sequence: CASRGWLQGASSSEQYF.

The chain has TRBV10-3 and TRBJ2-7; maybe TRBD2 (6 bases). Germline V gene sequence: CDR1 ENHRY, CDR2 SYGVKD. The V end was cut by 5 bases, the J end by 9 bases, with 17 bases between. The CDR3 runs to 13 residues. The CDR3 loop reads CAISRDLQEGQYF. CDR3 DNA: TGTGCCATCAGTAGGGATCTCCAGGAGGGGCAGTACTTC.

This chain connects TRBV5-5 to TRBJ2-2; 8 bases match TRBD2. This CDR3 has 17 amino acids. J was trimmed by 0 bases and V by 0 bases; bases with no gene match: 4. Germline CDR1 SGHKS, CDR2 YYEKEE (reference sequence). CDR3 sequence (DNA): TGTGCCAGCAGCTTGGAGTCTAGCGGGCCGAACACCGGGGAGCTGTTTTTT. Protein product: CASSLESSGPNTGELFF.

V gene TRBV5-1 combines with J gene TRBJ1-1; D unclear. The germline V gene encodes CDR1 SGHRS and CDR2 YFSETQ. The CDR3 length is 14 residues. Trimming cost V 1 base and J 4 bases, with 11 bases left between them. The CDR3 DNA follows: TGCGCCAGCAGCTTGTGGTGGGGTGGCACTGAAGCTTTCTTT. This gives the protein CASSLWWGGTEAFF. Combining the CDR3 with reference TRBV5-1 and TRBJ1-1 gives the whole variable domain KAGVTQTPRYLIKTRGQQVTLSCSPISGHRSVSWYQQTPGQGLQFLFEYFSETQRNKGNFPGRFSGRQFSNSRSEMNVSTLELGDSALYLCASSLWWGGTEAFFGQGTRLTVV.

This clonotype was seen many times. The J gene is TRBJ1-1, the V gene TRBV29-1; 9 bases line up with TRBD1. V trimming: 7 bases; J trimming: 4 bases; junction bases outside the gene matches: 4. CDR3 length: 12 amino acids. Germline values: CDR1 SQVTM, CDR2 ANQGSEA. The CDR3 is CSGGQGGTEAFF. In nucleotides, the CDR3 is TGCAGCGGGGGACAGGGAGGCACTGAAGCTTTCTTT.

In its sample, this clonotype was seen many times. The chain has TRBV28 and TRBJ2-5, with a tentative D call TRBD2 (6 bases). The CDR3 totals 14 residues. CDR1 is MDHEN, CDR2 SYDVKM, per germline. V was shortened by 8 bases and J by 2 bases, with 15 bases between the two germline ends. The CDR3 region is CASRGRRVQETQYF. The DNA of the CDR3 is TGTGCCAGCCGTGGCAGGAGGGTGCAAGAGACCCAGTACTTC.

This clonotype was seen a few times. This rearrangement joins TRBV30 to TRBJ2-7; TRBD2 agrees at 8 bases. The germline gives CDR1 GTSNPN, CDR2 SVGIG (reference sequence). The CDR3 runs to 13 residues. V lost 2 bases, J lost 3 bases, and 3 bases stayed unmatched. The CDR3 DNA follows: TGTGCCTGGAGTCCGGGACTAGGCTACGAGCAGTACTTC. Its protein product is CAWSPGLGYEQYF.

The V call is TRBV15, the J call TRBJ2-7, with 10 nucleotides matching TRBD2. Germline values: CDR1 LNHNV, CDR2 YYDKDF (reference sequence). With 4 bases clipped from V and 4 bases from J, the junction kept 4 bases outside the gene matches. CDR3 length equals 14 residues. In DNA, the CDR3 is TGTGCCACCAGCAACTTAGCGGGAGGATACGAGCAGTACTTC. It codes for CATSNLAGGYEQYF.

This clonotype was observed many times. One junction end does not reproduce the germline sequence, and a read error may be involved. The chain links TRBV7-9 to TRBJ1-1; D not certain. Germline loops: CDR1 SEHNR, CDR2 FQNEAQ (reference sequence). The CDR3 has 14 residues. DNA for the CDR3: TGTGCCAGCAGCCTAGCCCCTGGCGGAGCTGAAGCTTTCTTT. Its translation is CASSLAPGGAEAFF.

This clonotype was detected ten times or more. The chain is built from TRBV29-1 and TRBJ1-2; tentative D call: TRBD1 (6 bases). Germline CDR1 reads SQVTM; CDR2 reads ANQGSEA. V lost 8 bases to trimming and J lost 3 bases, with 16 bases between them. The CDR3 contains 13 residues. The CDR3 loop is CSSRTALDYGYTF. The CDR3 coding sequence is TGCAGCTCAAGGACAGCGTTGGACTATGGCTACACCTTC.

This rearrangement joins TRBV14 to TRBJ2-3, with TRBD2 as a possible D gene (6 bases). The germline gives CDR1 SGHDN, CDR2 FVKESK. Trimming took 8 bases from V and 8 from J, leaving 8 bases between them. The CDR3 loop spans 10 amino acids. The CDR3 reads CASGGGTQYF. The CDR3 bases are TGTGCCAGCGGGGGAGGTACGCAGTATTTT.

This clonotype showed up just a few times. This CDR3 reads CASRRAGGTDTQYF. The CDR3 nucleotides are TGTGCCAGCAGGCGAGCGGGAGGTACAGATACGCAGTATTTT. The rearrangement joins TRBV28 to TRBJ2-3; 9 bases fit TRBD2. V trimming: 6 bases; J trimming: 3 bases; junction bases outside the gene matches: 4. The length of the CDR3 is 14 residues. Per germline, CDR1 MDHEN and CDR2 SYDVKM.

In this sample, this clonotype turned up many times. The rearrangement joins TRBV28 to TRBJ1-2; 10 nucleotides align to TRBD1. The V segment lost 6 bases and the J segment 5 bases; nucleotides outside the gene matches: 6. This CDR3 contains 14 residues. The germline CDR1 and CDR2 sequences are MDHEN and SYDVKM. The CDR3 region has the DNA TGTGCCAGCAGGGGAGGGACAGGGGTATATGGCTACACCTTC. It encodes CASRGGTGVYGYTF.

Many counts were recorded for this clonotype. The chain joins TRBV11-2 to TRBJ2-5, with 7 bases identical to TRBD2. V was clipped by 5 bases and J by 5 bases; unmatched bases: 14. The germline V gene has CDR1 SGHAT and CDR2 FQNNGV. This CDR3 has 16 amino acids. The CDR3 is CASSTQPTAGGETQYF. CDR3 in DNA: TGTGCCAGCAGCACCCAACCGACAGCCGGGGGGGAGACCCAGTACTTC. Using reference TRBV11-2 and TRBJ2-5 for the parts outside the CDR3, the full variable domain is EAGVAQSPRYKIIEKRQSVAFWCNPISGHATLYWYQQILGQGPKLLIQFQNNGVVDDSQLPKDRFSAERLKGVDSTLKIQPAKLEDSAVYLCASSTQPTAGGETQYFGPGTRLLVL.

The CDR3 region has the DNA TGTGCCAGTAGACCGACTAGCGGGTCGACCCAGTACTTC. Its protein is CASRPTSGSTQYF. The J gene is TRBJ2-5, the V gene TRBV19; 10 positions match TRBD2. After removal of 6 bases from V and 7 bases from J, the junction contained 5 bases not matched to a gene. This CDR3 spans 13 amino acids. Per the germline V gene, CDR1 is LNHDA and CDR2 is SQIVND (reference sequence).

This clonotype was counted ten times or more. The V call is TRBV15, the J call TRBJ1-4; D is uncertain. This CDR3 is built from 15 residues. In germline, CDR1 is LNHNV, CDR2 YYDKDF (reference sequence). V was trimmed by 4 bases and J by 4 bases, leaving 13 bases between them. The CDR3 reads CATSMLRGINEKLFF. The DNA for the CDR3 is TGTGCCACCAGCATGTTACGGGGAATTAATGAAAAACTGTTTTTT. Full variable domain (missing parts from reference TRBV15 and TRBJ1-4): DAMVIQNPRYQVTQFGKPVTLSCSQTLNHNVMYWYQQKSSQAPKLLFHYYDKDFNNEADTPDNFQSRRPNTSFCFLDIRSPGLGDTAMYLCATSMLRGINEKLFFGSGTQLSVL.